Shown below are 23 T cell receptor beta chains from a single sample sequenced in a study of T cells after yellow fever vaccination. One entry per CDR3 protein results from TCRdb running MiXCR on the 5' RACE reads. The data show approximately 240,000 distinct CDR3 sequences, roughly 3.7% seen once. Source: PBMCs, taken 15 days after the yellow fever booster vaccination. These receptors were obtained from a man aged 18 to 30 who received the YFV17D yellow fever vaccine.

This clonotype was counted many times. V and J are TRBV10-3 and TRBJ2-5, with a tentative D call TRBD2 (6 bases). The CDR3 runs 14 residues. Germline V gene sequence: CDR1 ENHRY, CDR2 SYGVKD. Deletions cut 6 bases from V and 3 bases from J, with 14 bases between. The CDR3: CAIRRPGVKETQYF. The CDR3 nucleotides read TGTGCCATCAGGAGACCGGGAGTCAAAGAGACCCAGTACTTC.

The sample holds many counts of this clonotype. The chain has TRBV5-1 and TRBJ2-1, with 7 bases matching TRBD1. In germline, CDR1 is SGHRS, CDR2 YFSETQ. The CDR3 sequence is 15 residues long. V was pared by 0 bases and J by 2 bases, with 2 bases of the junction left unmatched. DNA for the CDR3: TGCGCCAGCAGCTTGGGGACAGGAGCCTACAATGAGCAGTTCTTC. The encoded protein is CASSLGTGAYNEQFF. The variable domain in full, with the rest retrieved from reference TRBV5-1 and TRBJ2-1, is KAGVTQTPRYLIKTRGQQVTLSCSPISGHRSVSWYQQTPGQGLQFLFEYFSETQRNKGNFPGRFSGRQFSNSRSEMNVSTLELGDSALYLCASSLGTGAYNEQFFGPGTRLTVL.

Ten or more counts support this clonotype. V is TRBV5-6 and J is TRBJ2-7; D perhaps matches TRBD1 (5 bases). Germline CDR1 reads SGHDT; CDR2 reads YYEEEE. V was pared by 1 base and J by 6 bases, with 8 bases between. The CDR3 spans 12 residues. This chain's CDR3 is CASSLRGGEQYV. The DNA of the CDR3 is TGTGCCAGCAGCTTGAGGGGTGGCGAGCAGTACGTC.

Many counts were recorded for this clonotype. V gene TRBV7-3 combines with J gene TRBJ2-1; the D gene is possibly TRBD1 (5 bases). The V and J ends lost 1 base and 8 bases respectively, with 9 bases between them. The CDR3 runs to 13 residues. The V gene's germline CDR1 is SGHTA and CDR2 FQGTGA. The CDR3 region is CASSLSGAHEQFF. The CDR3 DNA reads as TGTGCCAGCAGCTTAAGTGGGGCACATGAGCAGTTCTTC.

This clonotype was observed at least ten times. This sequence joins TRBV24-1 and TRBJ2-1; D is unclear. In germline, CDR1 is KGHDR, CDR2 SFDVKD. The CDR3 spans 14 residues. Trimming removed 9 bases at V and 0 bases at J, with 11 bases between. CDR3 nucleotide sequence: TGTGCCACCTCAAGCAGCGTCTCCTACAATGAGCAGTTCTTC. Protein sequence: CATSSSVSYNEQFF.

V is TRBV5-5 and J is TRBJ2-2; 10 bases are a match to TRBD2. The CDR3 is made up of 16 amino acids. The ends lost 3 bases at V and 6 bases at J; junction bases unmatched: 8. CDR1 and CDR2 from the germline V gene are SGHKS and YYEKEE (reference sequence). CDR3 loop: CASSSLAGGIAGELFF. CDR3 in DNA: TGTGCCAGCAGCTCCTTAGCGGGGGGTATTGCCGGGGAGCTGTTTTTT.

There are many counts of this clonotype. The chain combines TRBV29-1 with TRBJ1-3, with a possible D match to TRBD1 (6 bases). V lost 7 bases to trimming and J lost 7 bases, with 17 bases between them. The CDR3 consists of 13 residues. Germline lookup yields CDR1 SQVTM and CDR2 ANQGSEA. This CDR3 reads CSAGQSNGNTIYF. The DNA for the CDR3 is TGCAGCGCTGGACAGTCCAACGGGAACACCATATATTTT.

This clonotype appeared many times. The gene calls are TRBV5-6 and TRBJ1-5; D is perhaps TRBD1 (5 bases). This CDR3 contains 14 residues. V lost 0 bases and J lost 5, with 9 bases in between. CDR1 is SGHDT and CDR2 is YYEEEE in the germline V gene. CDR3 residues: CASSLGGVYQPQHF. For the CDR3, the DNA is TGTGCCAGCAGCTTGGGAGGGGTTTATCAGCCCCAGCATTTT.

In this sample, this clonotype turned up many times. The V and J genes are TRBV4-1 and TRBJ1-5; D is unclear. The germline CDR1 and CDR2 sequences are MGHRA and YSYEKL. The CDR3 has 15 residues. The ends were cut back, 3 bases at V and 0 bases at J, with 9 bases in the middle. As DNA, the CDR3 is TGCGCCAGCAGCCAGAGACACGTTAGCAATCAGCCCCAGCATTTT. This encodes CASSQRHVSNQPQHF.

This clonotype came up many times. The rearrangement joins TRBV18 to TRBJ1-2; D possibly corresponds to TRBD1 (5 bases). The germline V and J ends were trimmed by 6 bases and 1 base, with 12 bases remaining between them. The CDR3 length is 14 residues. The germline CDR1 and CDR2 sequences are KGHSH and LQKENI. CDR3 amino acids: CASSPGTVNYGYTF. CDR3 sequence (DNA): TGTGCCAGCTCCCCCGGGACGGTTAACTATGGCTACACCTTC.

This clonotype appeared many times. The rearrangement joins TRBV6-5 to TRBJ2-7, with 8 bases lining up with TRBD2. V was pared by 2 bases and J by 6 bases, with 6 bases of the junction left unmatched. The CDR3 loop spans 14 amino acids. Germline V lookup: CDR1 MNHEY, CDR2 SVGAGI. CDR3 nucleotides: TGTGCCAGCAGTTACGGGACTAGATACGGCGAGCAGTACTTC. Encoded protein: CASSYGTRYGEQYF.

This clonotype occurred many times. The V call is TRBV27, the J call TRBJ2-7; D is ambiguous. V was cut by 2 bases and J by 6 bases, with 5 bases left in between. Germline CDR1 is MNHEY and CDR2 is SMNVEV (reference sequence). The CDR3 loop spans 11 amino acids. CDR3 in amino acids: CASSLEAEQYF. The CDR3 nucleotides are TGTGCCAGCAGTTTAGAGGCCGAGCAGTACTTC.

This clonotype appeared a few times. The chain couples TRBV12-3 or TRBV12-4 to TRBJ2-3, with D uncertain. The CDR3 extends over 11 amino acids. Trimming removed 5 bases from V and 6 bases from J, with 6 bases in between. The CDR3 nucleotides are TGTGCCAGCAGTGTCAGGGATACGCAGTATTTT. Encoded protein: CASSVRDTQYF.

This clonotype was counted ten times or more. The chain employs TRBV25-1 and TRBJ2-7; 8 nucleotides align to TRBD1. The germline CDR1 and CDR2 sequences are MGHDK and SYGVNS. Germline trimming cut 3 bases from V and 4 bases from J; bases unmatched to any gene: 11. The CDR3 totals 16 residues. The CDR3 spells CASSEINRDRRYEQYF. Here the CDR3 DNA reads TGTGCCAGCAGTGAGATTAACCGGGACAGGAGGTACGAGCAGTACTTC.

This clonotype has a count of ten or more. The rearrangement links TRBV29-1 to TRBJ2-5; 9 bases fit TRBD1. The ends lost 7 bases at V and 0 bases at J; junction bases unmatched: 3. The CDR3 covers 13 residues. CDR1 is SQVTM and CDR2 is ANQGSEA in the germline V gene. The CDR3 coding sequence is TGCAGCGCCGGGACAGGGAACCAAGAGACCCAGTACTTC. This sequence encodes CSAGTGNQETQYF.

This clonotype was observed many times. This rearrangement joins TRBV5-1 to TRBJ1-1; D is undetermined. This CDR3 is 14 amino acids long. V was trimmed by 6 bases and J by 0 bases, leaving 12 bases between them. Germline V gene data show CDR1 as SGHRS and CDR2 as YFSETQ. The CDR3 reads CASKGAVLNTEAFF. CDR3 DNA sequence: TGCGCCAGCAAGGGAGCGGTTTTGAACACTGAAGCTTTCTTT.

This clonotype was detected many times. The chain is built from TRBV20-1 and TRBJ1-2; D gene unclear. Looked up from germline, CDR1 is DFQATT and CDR2 is SNEGSKA (reference sequence). Trimming removed 0 bases from V and 0 bases from J, with 11 bases in between. The CDR3 runs to 15 residues. CDR3 DNA: TGCAGTGCTAGAGATGGAGACCTAGCTAACTATGGCTACACCTTC. Translation gives CSARDGDLANYGYTF.

This clonotype was found many times. The rearrangement joins TRBV7-4 to TRBJ2-5; D not resolved. The germline gives CDR1 SGHVT, CDR2 SQSDAQ. This CDR3 is built from 14 residues. V dropped 7 bases and J dropped 2 bases, with 14 bases sitting between them. CDR3 region: CASNYRPGQETQYF. The CDR3 nucleotides read TGTGCCAGCAACTACCGACCCGGACAAGAGACCCAGTACTTC.

The chain has TRBV12-3 or TRBV12-4 and TRBJ1-4, with 8 bases matching TRBD1. Trimming at V came to 7 bases and at J to 6 bases, leaving 4 bases not matched to a gene. The CDR3 has 13 residues. This CDR3 reads CASTGQGDEKLFF. The CDR3 DNA follows: TGTGCCAGCACAGGACAGGGTGATGAAAAACTGTTTTTT.

This clonotype has at least ten counts. The gene calls are TRBV27 and TRBJ1-4; 8 bases match TRBD1. Germline CDR1 and CDR2: MNHEY and SMNVEV (reference sequence). V trimming: 5 bases; J trimming: 5 bases; junction bases outside the gene matches: 1. The CDR3 is 13 amino acids. The CDR3 region is CASSRTGNEKLFF. In nucleotides, the CDR3 is TGTGCCAGCAGTAGGACAGGGAATGAAAAACTGTTTTTT.

This clonotype was seen repeatedly, ten times or more. The gene calls are TRBV12-3 or TRBV12-4 and TRBJ2-7; D possibly matches TRBD1 or TRBD2 (5 bases each). Between the trimmed V and J ends, which lost 6 bases and 2 bases, there was a span of 11 bases. The CDR3 is 13 residues long. The CDR3 region has the DNA TGTGCCAGCAGCCCCCGGGACCCCTACGAGCAGTACGTC. Its protein product is CASSPRDPYEQYV.

This clonotype has at least ten counts. The chain couples TRBV12-3 or TRBV12-4 to TRBJ1-2; D is possibly TRBD1 (6 bases). The CDR3 is made up of 14 amino acids. The V and J ends lost 2 bases and 4 bases respectively, with 11 bases between them. CDR3 residues: CASSLSDRSYGYTF. The CDR3 DNA is TGTGCCAGCAGTTTATCCGACAGGTCCTATGGCTACACCTTC.

The sample holds many counts of this clonotype. The V call is TRBV6-5, the J call TRBJ1-1, with a tentative D call TRBD1 (5 bases). The CDR3 extends over 16 amino acids. The germline CDR1 and CDR2 sequences are MNHEY and SVGAGI. V was cut by 2 bases and J by 0 bases, with 13 bases left in between. CDR3 in amino acids: CASSYHRRGLNTEAFF. CDR3 bases: TGTGCCAGCAGTTACCACAGACGGGGCCTGAACACTGAAGCTTTCTTT.